The entry below describes one T cell receptor (beta chain). This receptor's antigen is unknown. The record has no base qualities; no much larger clone is one base away. The germline V gene yields LGHNA for CDR1 and YNFKEQ for CDR2. V is reduced by 3 bases and J by 4 bases, leaving a spacing of 13 bases between them. From the cysteine through the phenylalanine, the CDR3 covers 14 amino acids. Only the CDR3 portion is preserved as DNA: 42 bases, with reading frame beginning at the first base. Libraries were made using 5' RACE. The reads were generated on an Illumina HiSeq 2500. A second PCR of about 7 to 12 cycles was run with a J-beta primer mix and a sample-barcoded 5' primer. A template-switch 5' adaptor carrying 12 random nucleotides introduced a unique molecular identifier onto each TCR beta cDNA molecule. Each sample yielded at least 3 million CDR3-containing paired-end reads. First-strand cDNA was synthesized from all RNA with the Mint cDNA synthesis kit, primed by a TRBC-specific oligonucleotide. Following uracil-DNA glycosylase treatment, a first 18-cycle PCR with universal primers M1SS and BC2_uni_R was performed on all cDNA. In the paper's pipeline: For normalization, 1 million high-quality reads, each with a distinct molecular identifier, were randomly selected from each sample. Reads sharing molecular identifiers were discarded rather than binned into consensus sequences. CDR3 identification, clonotype clustering and error correction used MiTCR with a Q25 quality threshold and the strictest error-elimination algorithm. Lower-bound total TCR beta diversity was estimated with a nonparametric unseen species model using Euler transformation. TCRdb reworked the public reads: Q25 trimming with fastp, MiXCR clone assembly, productive beta chains retained. Each entry is one CDR3 protein sequence, shown with its most common DNA and genes. The V and J calls come from TCRdb's annotation, not from the publication. This sample has 700,000 or so distinct CDR3 sequences in its table, and around 38% of those were observed once. The ten largest clonotypes hold 25% to 35% of the sample.

This sample is drawn from a study of blood T cells in healthy people across ages (dated by TCRdb to the mid-2010s). The study in broad terms: In model experiments, template switching captured about one uniquely barcoded TCR beta cDNA molecule for every two T cells. The study measured age-related changes in TCR beta repertoire diversity using deep sequencing normalized with unique cDNA molecular identifiers. Using the same blood draw, the study looked at two additional independent replicas of 1 million unique cDNA reads for two donors, one aged 18 to 30 and the other aged 80 or older. To avoid experimental bias, donors of different ages were distributed randomly across sequencing lanes. Four age groups were formed from the donors: young (average approximately 15 years), middle-aged (around 40), aged (under 70) and long-lived (approximately 78).

What the work shows at the level of the full study, not this receptor alone: A strong correlation was found between observed TCR beta diversity and the percentage of naive T cells measured by flow cytometry. Total diversity estimates from one million sequenced T cells were considered lower bounds and underestimates. Bulk unsorted PBMC profiling prevented conclusive comparison of naive and antigen-experienced compartments. Because the CMV infection status of the donors was unknown, age-related changes in expanded clonotypes may potentially have been confounded. Compared with the aged group, more naive CD4+ T cells, fewer expanded clones and increased TCR diversity were shown by the long-lived group, suggesting age selection. As age increased, observed TCR beta diversity per million T cells dropped in a roughly linear way, and a significant reduction was already evident by age roughly 40.

Donors were roughly 40 systemically healthy Caucasian individuals from Russia aged about 6 to 100 years. Each donor gave about 10 milliliters of peripheral blood, drawn into EDTA-treated Vacutainer tubes. Ficoll-Paque density-gradient centrifugation was used to isolate PBMCs, with at least 6.5 million obtained per sample. Total RNA was extracted from PBMCs with Trizol reagent, with at least 5.5 micrograms obtained per sample. For every donor, an aliquot of PBMCs went through flow cytometry to measure the percentages of naive CD45RAhigh/CD27high T cells. Sequencing input: blood. The sequence links TRBV4-2 to TRBJ2-7; tentative D gene TRBD2, with 6 bases matching. This TCR came from a man older than 75 in good health. CDR3 region: CASSQRGRGYEQYF. At the DNA level, the sequence is TGTGCCAGCAGCCAGAGGGGTCGGGGGTACGAGCAGTACTTC.